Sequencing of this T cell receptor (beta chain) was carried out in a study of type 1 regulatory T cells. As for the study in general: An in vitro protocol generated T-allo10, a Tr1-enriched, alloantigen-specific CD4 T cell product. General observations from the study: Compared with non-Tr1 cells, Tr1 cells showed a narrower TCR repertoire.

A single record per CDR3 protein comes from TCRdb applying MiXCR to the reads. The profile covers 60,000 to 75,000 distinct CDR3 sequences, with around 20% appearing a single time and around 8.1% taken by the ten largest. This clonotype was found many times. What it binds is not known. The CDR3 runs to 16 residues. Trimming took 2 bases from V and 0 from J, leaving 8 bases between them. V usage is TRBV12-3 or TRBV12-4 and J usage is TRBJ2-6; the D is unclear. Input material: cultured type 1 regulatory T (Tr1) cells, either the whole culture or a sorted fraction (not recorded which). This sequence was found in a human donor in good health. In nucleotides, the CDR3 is TGTGCCAGCAGTTTATACAGACCCTCTGGGGCCAACGTCCTGACTTTC. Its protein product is CASSLYRPSGANVLTF.